This T cell receptor (beta chain) was identified during a study of blood T cells in healthy people across ages. The second PCR ran roughly 6 to 12 cycles with a sample-barcoded 5' primer and J-beta primers. TCRdb fed the 5' RACE reads into MiXCR, producing one record per CDR3 protein. The table records about 2 million distinct CDR3 sequences, roughly 52% of them present only once. The length of the CDR3 is 17 residues. V was trimmed by 0 bases and J by 0 bases, leaving 13 bases between them. CDR1 is SGHDT and CDR2 is YYEEEE in the germline V gene. This clonotype was counted between two and nine times.

The receptor comes from a middle-aged woman in good health. The rearrangement links TRBV5-6 to TRBJ2-4; D gene unclear. The sequencing input was blood. Here the CDR3 reads CASSLASAEKAKNIQYF. The CDR3 coding sequence is TGTGCCAGCAGCTTGGCTTCGGCAGAAAAAGCCAAAAACATTCAGTACTTC.